This paragraph reports one T cell receptor (beta chain). The target antigen is unknown. TCRdb reprocessed the 5' RACE reads, with one entry per CDR3 protein and no DNA. Here the sample table reports 150,000 or so distinct CDR3 sequences. This sample is part of a study of monozygotic twins with inflammatory bowel disease. Points from the study as a whole: Healthy twins shared more clonotypes with others than IBD patients, most markedly active ones.

Germline V lookup: CDR1 MNHNY, CDR2 SVGAGI (reference sequence). This CDR3 spans 14 amino acids. The chain couples TRBV6-6 to TRBJ2-7; TCRdb returns TRBD1, unconfirmable since there is no DNA. The receptor was isolated from a human donor with ulcerative colitis or Crohn's disease, or a healthy co-twin of an affected twin (not recorded which). Sequenced: blood. This CDR3 reads CASGYPGQRYEQYF.